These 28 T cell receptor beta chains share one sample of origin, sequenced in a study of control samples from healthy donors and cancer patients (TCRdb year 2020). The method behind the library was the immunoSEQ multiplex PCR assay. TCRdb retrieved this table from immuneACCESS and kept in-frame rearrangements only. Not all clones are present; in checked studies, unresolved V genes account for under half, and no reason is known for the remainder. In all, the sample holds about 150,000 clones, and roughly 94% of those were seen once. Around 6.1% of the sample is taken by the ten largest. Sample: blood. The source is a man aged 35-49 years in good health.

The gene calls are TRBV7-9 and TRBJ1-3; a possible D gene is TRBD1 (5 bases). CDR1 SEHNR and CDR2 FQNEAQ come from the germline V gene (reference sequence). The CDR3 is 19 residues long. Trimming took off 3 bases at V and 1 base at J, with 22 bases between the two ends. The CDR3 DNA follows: TGTGCCAGCAGCTTTGGGCCCCTGGGACGGATGATTTCTGGAAACACCATATATTTT. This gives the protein CASSFGPLGRMISGNTIYF.

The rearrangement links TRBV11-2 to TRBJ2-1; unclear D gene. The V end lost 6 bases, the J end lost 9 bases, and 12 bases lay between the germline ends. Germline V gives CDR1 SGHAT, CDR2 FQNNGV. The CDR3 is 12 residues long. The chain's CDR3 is CASSQIPREQFF. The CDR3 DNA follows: TGTGCCAGCAGTCAAATCCCGCGTGAGCAGTTCTTC.

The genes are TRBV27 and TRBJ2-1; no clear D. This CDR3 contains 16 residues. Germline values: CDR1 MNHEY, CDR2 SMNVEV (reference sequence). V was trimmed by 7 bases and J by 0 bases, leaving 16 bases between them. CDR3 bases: TGTGCCAGCAAACGGAAAGTATTGAGCTCCTACAATGAGCAGTTCTTC. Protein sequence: CASKRKVLSSYNEQFF.

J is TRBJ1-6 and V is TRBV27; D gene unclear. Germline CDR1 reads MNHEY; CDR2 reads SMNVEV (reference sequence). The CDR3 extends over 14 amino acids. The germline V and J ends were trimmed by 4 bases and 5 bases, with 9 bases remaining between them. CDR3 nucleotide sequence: TGTGCCAGCAGTTACCTTTATGATAATTCACCCCTCCACTTT. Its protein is CASSYLYDNSPLHF.

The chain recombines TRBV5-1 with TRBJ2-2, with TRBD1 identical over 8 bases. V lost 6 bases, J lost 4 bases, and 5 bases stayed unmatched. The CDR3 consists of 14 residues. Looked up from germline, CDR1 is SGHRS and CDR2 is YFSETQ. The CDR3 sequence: CASKTGVGTGELFF. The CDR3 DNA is TGCGCCAGCAAGACAGGGGTTGGCACCGGGGAGCTGTTTTTT.

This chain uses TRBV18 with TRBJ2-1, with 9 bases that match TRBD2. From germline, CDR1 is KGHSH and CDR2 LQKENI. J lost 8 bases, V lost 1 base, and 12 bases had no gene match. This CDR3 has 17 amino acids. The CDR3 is CASSPLFGSGGIDEQFF. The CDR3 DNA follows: TGTGCCAGCTCACCACTGTTCGGGAGCGGGGGGATTGATGAGCAGTTCTTC.

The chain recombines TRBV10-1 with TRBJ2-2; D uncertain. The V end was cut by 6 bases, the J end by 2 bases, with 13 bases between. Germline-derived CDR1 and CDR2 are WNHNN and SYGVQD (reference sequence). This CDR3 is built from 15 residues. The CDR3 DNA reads TGCGCCAGCAGCGGAGCGACGGGTAACACCGGGGAGCTGTTTTTT. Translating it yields CASSGATGNTGELFF.

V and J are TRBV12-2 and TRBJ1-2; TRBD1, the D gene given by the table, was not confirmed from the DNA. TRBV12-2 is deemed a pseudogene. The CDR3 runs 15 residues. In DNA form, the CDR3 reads TGTGCAAGTCGCTTCGGTGAGGATTGGACAGGGCATAACACCTTC. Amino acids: CASRFGEDWTGHNTF.

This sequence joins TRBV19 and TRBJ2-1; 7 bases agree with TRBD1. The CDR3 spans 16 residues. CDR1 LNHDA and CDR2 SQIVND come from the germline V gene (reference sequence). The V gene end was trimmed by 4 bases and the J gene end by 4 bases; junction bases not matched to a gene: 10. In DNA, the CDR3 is TGTGCCAGTAGTAAGGGGACGGGACAGCTATACAATGAGCAGTTCTTC. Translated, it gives CASSKGTGQLYNEQFF.

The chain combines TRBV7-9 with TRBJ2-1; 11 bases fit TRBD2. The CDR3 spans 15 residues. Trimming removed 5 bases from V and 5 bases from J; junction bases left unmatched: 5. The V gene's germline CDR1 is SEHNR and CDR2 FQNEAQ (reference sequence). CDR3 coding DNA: TGTGCCAGCAGCGCCTTAGCGGGGGGGGACAATGAGCAGTTCTTC. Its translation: CASSALAGGDNEQFF.

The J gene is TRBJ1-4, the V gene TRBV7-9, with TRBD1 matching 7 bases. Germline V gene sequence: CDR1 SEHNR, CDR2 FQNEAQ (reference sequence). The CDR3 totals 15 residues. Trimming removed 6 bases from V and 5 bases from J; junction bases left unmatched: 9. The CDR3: CASSLQGSKNEKLFF. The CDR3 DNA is TGTGCCAGCAGTCTACAGGGGTCCAAGAATGAAAAACTGTTTTTT. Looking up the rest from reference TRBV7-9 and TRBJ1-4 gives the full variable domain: DTGVSQNPRHKITKRGQNVTFRCDPISEHNRLYWYRQTLGQGPEFLTYFQNEAQLEKSRLLSDRFSAERPKGSFSTLEIQRTEQGDSAMYLCASSLQGSKNEKLFFGSGTQLSVL.

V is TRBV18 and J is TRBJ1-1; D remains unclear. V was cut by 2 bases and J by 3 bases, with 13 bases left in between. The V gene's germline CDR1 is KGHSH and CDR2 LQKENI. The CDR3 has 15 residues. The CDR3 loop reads CASSPGLKMDTEAFF. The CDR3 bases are TGTGCCAGCTCACCAGGATTAAAAATGGACACTGAAGCTTTCTTT.

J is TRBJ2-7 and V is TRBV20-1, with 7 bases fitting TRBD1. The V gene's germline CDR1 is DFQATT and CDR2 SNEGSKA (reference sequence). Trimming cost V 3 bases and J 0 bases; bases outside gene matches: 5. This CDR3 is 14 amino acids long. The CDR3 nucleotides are TGCAGTGCTAGTCAGGGGGTGAGCTCCTACGAGCAGTACTTC. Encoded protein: CSASQGVSSYEQYF.

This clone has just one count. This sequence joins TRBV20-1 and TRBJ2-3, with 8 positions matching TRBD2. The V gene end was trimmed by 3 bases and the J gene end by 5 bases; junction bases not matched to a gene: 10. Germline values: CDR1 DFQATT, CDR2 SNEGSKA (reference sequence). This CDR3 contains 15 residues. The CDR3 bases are TGCAGTGCTAGTCCCCGAGCGGGGGTAAAAGATACGCAGTATTTT. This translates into CSASPRAGVKDTQYF.

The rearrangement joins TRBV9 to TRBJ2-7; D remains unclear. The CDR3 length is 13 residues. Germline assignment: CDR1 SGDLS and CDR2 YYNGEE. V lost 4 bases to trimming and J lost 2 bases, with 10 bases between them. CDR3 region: CASSSGLTYEQYF. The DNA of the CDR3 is TGTGCCAGCAGCTCGGGTCTCACCTACGAGCAGTACTTC.

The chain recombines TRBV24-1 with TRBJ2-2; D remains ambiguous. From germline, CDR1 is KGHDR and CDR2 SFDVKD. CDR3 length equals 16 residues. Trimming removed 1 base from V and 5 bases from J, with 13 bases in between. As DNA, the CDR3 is TGTGCCACCAGTGATTTTGAACCGGACGGAACCGGGGAGCTGTTTTTT. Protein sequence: CATSDFEPDGTGELFF.

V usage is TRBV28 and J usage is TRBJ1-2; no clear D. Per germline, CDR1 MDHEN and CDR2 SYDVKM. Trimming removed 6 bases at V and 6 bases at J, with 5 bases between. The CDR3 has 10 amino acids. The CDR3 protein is CASSYNGYTF. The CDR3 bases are TGTGCCAGCAGCTATAATGGCTACACCTTC.

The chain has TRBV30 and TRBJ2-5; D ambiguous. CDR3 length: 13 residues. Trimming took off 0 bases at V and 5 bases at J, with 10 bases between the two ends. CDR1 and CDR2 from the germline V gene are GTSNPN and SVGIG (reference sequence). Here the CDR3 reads CAWSVSALETQYF. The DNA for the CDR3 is TGTGCCTGGAGTGTATCGGCCTTGGAGACCCAGTACTTC.

CDR3 DNA: TGTGCCAGCAGTTACGGGGGGGCGCCTTTAGGCTCACCCCTCCACTTT. Its translation is CASSYGGAPLGSPLHF. The chain carries TRBV6-5 and TRBJ1-6; TRBD1 is a possible D gene (6 bases). Per the germline V gene, CDR1 is MNHEY and CDR2 is SVGAGI. V lost 2 bases and J lost 10, with 18 bases in between. CDR3 length: 16 amino acids.

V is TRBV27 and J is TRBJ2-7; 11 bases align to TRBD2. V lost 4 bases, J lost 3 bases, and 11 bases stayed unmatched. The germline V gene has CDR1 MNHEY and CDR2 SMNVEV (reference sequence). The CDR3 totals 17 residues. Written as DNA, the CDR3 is TGTGCCAGCAGTTCCAACGAACTAGCGGGGGACCACTACGAGCAGTACTTC. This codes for CASSSNELAGDHYEQYF.

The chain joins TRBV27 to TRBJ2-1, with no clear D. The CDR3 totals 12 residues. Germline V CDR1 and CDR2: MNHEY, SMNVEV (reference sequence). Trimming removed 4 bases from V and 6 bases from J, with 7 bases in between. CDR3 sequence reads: CASSSGSNEQFF. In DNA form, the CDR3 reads TGTGCCAGCAGTTCAGGCTCCAATGAGCAGTTCTTC.

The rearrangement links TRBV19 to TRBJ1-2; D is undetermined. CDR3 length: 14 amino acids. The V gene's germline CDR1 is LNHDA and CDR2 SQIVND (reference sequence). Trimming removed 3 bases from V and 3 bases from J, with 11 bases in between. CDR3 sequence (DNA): TGTGCCAGTAGTATTGCCACCGGGGACTATGGCTACACCTTC. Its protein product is CASSIATGDYGYTF.

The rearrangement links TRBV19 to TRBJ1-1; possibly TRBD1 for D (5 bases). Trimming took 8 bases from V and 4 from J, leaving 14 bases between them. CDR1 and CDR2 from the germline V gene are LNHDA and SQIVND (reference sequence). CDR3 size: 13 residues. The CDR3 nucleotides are TGTGCCAGTCGGGTCATGGGGGGCACTGAAGCTTTCTTT. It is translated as CASRVMGGTEAFF.

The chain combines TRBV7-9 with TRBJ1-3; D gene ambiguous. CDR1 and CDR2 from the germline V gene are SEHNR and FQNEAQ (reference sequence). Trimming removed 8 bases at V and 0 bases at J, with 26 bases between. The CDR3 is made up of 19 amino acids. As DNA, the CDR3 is TGTGCCAGCGAGTCGACCCACCCGGGCGGGGAGAACTCTGGAAACACCATATATTTT. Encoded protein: CASESTHPGGENSGNTIYF. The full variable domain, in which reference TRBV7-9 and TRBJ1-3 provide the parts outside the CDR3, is DTGVSQNPRHKITKRGQNVTFRCDPISEHNRLYWYRQTLGQGPEFLTYFQNEAQLEKSRLLSDRFSAERPKGSFSTLEIQRTEQGDSAMYLCASESTHPGGENSGNTIYFGEGSWLTVV.

The CDR3 loop reads CASSGGAGEREQYF. The CDR3 nucleotides read TGTGCCAGCAGTGGTGGGGCAGGGGAGAGGGAGCAGTACTTC. The chain links TRBV2 to TRBJ2-7; tentative D call: TRBD1 (6 bases). V was trimmed by 4 bases and J by 7 bases, leaving 17 bases between them. Germline CDR1 SNHLY, CDR2 FYNNEI. This CDR3 spans 14 amino acids.

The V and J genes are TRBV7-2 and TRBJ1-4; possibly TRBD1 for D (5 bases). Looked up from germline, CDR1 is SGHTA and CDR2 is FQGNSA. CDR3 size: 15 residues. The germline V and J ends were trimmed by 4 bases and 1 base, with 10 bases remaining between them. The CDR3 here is CASSSRGVTNEKLFF. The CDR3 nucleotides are TGTGCCAGCAGCTCACGAGGGGTAACTAATGAAAAACTGTTTTTT.

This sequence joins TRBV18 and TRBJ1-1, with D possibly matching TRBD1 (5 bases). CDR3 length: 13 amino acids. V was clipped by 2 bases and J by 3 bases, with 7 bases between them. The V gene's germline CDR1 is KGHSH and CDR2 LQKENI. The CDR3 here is CASSPTGDTEAFF. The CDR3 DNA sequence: TGTGCCAGCTCACCAACGGGGGACACTGAAGCTTTCTTT.

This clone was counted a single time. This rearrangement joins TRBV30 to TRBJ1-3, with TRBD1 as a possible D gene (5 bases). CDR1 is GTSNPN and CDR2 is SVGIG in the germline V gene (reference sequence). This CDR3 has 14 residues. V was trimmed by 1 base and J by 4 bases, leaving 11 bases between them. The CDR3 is CAWSEGAGGNTIYF. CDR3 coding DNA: TGTGCCTGGAGTGAAGGGGCTGGGGGAAACACCATATATTTT.